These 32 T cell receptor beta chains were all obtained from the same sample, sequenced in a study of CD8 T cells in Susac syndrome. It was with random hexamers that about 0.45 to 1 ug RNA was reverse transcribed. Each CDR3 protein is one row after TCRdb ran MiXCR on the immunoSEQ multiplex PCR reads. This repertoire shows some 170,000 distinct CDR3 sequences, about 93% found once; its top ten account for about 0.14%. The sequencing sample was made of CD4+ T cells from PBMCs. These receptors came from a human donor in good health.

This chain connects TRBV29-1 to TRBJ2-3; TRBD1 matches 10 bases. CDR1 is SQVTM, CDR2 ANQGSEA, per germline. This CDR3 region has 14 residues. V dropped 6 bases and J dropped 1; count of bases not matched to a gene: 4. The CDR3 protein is CSVPGTGGTDTQYF. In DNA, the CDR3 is TGCAGCGTACCCGGGACAGGGGGCACAGATACGCAGTATTTT.

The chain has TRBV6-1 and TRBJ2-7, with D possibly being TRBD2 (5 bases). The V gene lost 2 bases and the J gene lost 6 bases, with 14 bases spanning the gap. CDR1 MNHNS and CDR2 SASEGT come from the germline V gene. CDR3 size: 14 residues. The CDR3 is CASSEWRQAREQYF. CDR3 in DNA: TGTGCCAGCAGTGAATGGAGGCAGGCTCGCGAGCAGTACTTC.

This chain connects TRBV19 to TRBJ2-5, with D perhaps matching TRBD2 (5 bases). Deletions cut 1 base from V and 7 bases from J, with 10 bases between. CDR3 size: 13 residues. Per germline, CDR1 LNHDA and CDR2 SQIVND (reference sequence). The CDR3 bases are TGTGCCAGTAGTATAGGTAAAGGAGGGACCCAGTACTTC. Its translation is CASSIGKGGTQYF.

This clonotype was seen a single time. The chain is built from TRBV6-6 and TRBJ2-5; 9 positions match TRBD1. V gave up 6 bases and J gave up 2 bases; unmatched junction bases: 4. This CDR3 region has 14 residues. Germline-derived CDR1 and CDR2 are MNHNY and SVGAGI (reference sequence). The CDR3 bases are TGTGCCAGCAGCCACAGGGGGCGGCAAGAGACCCAGTACTTC. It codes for CASSHRGRQETQYF.

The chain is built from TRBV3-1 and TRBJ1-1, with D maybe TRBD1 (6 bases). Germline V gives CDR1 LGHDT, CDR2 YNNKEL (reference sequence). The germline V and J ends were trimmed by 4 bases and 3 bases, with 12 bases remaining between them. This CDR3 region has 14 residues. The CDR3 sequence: CASSLRDTYTEAFF. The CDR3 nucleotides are TGTGCCAGCAGCCTCCGGGACACCTACACTGAAGCTTTCTTT.

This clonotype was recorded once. In DNA, the CDR3 is TGTGCCAGCAGTGAAGCGCCGCCTCACCTGTTTTTT. Translation gives CASSEAPPHLFF. V is TRBV6-1 and J is TRBJ1-4; D ambiguous. Trimming removed 0 bases at V and 14 bases at J, with 10 bases between. Germline CDR1 MNHNS, CDR2 SASEGT. The CDR3 covers 12 residues.

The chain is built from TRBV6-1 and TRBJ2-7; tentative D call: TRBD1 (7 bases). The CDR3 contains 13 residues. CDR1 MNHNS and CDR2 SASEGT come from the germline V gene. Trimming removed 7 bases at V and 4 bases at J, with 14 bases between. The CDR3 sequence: CASNLQGRYEQYF. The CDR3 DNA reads TGTGCCAGCAATCTACAGGGGAGGTACGAGCAGTACTTC.

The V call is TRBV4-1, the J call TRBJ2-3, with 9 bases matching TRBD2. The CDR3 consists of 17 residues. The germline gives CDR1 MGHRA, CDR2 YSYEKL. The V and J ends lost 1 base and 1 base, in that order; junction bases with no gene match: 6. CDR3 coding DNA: TGCGCCAGCAGCCAAGCGTTTAGCGGGGGCCGCACAGATACGCAGTATTTT. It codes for CASSQAFSGGRTDTQYF.

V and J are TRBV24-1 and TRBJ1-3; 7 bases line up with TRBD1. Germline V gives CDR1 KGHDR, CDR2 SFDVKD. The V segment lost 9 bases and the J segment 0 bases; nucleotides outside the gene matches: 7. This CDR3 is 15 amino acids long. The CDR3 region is CATRTGEISGNTIYF. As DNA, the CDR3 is TGTGCCACCCGGACAGGTGAAATCTCTGGAAACACCATATATTTT.

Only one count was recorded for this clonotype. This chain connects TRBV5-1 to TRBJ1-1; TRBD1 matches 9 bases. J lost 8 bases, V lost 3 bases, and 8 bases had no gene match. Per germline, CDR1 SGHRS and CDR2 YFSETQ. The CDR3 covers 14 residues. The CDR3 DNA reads TGCGCCAGCAGCTCGTCTGACAGGGGGAGAGAAGCTTTCTTT. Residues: CASSSSDRGREAFF.

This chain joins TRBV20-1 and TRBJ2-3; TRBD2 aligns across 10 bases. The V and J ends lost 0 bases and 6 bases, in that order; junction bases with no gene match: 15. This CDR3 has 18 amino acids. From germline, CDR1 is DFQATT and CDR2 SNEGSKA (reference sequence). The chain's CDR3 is CSARDPVGAGGLRDTQYF. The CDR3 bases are TGCAGTGCTAGAGATCCGGTCGGAGCGGGGGGGCTGAGGGATACGCAGTATTTT.

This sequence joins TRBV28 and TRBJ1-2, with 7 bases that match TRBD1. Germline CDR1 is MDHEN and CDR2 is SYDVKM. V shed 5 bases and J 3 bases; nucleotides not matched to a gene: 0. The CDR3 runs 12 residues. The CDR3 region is CASSGQDYGYTF. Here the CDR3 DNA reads TGTGCCAGCAGTGGACAGGACTATGGCTACACCTTC.

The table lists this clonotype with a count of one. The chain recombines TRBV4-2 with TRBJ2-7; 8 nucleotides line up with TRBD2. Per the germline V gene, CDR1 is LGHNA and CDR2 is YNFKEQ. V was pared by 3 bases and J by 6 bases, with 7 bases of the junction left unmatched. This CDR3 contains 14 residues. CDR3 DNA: TGTGCCAGCAGCCAGGTGCGGACTAGCCGCGAGCAGTACTTC. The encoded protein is CASSQVRTSREQYF.

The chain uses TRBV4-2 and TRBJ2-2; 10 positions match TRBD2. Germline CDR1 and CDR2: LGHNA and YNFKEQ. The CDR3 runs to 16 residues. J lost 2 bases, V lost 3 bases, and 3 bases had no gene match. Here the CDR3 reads CASSQLAGANTGELFF. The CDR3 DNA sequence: TGTGCCAGCAGCCAGCTAGCGGGGGCTAACACCGGGGAGCTGTTTTTT.

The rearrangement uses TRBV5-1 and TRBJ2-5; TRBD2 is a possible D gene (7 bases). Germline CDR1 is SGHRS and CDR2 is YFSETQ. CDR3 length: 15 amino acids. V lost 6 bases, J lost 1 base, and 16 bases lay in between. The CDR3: CASKEGGGVQETQYF. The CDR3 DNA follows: TGCGCCAGCAAAGAGGGAGGGGGAGTCCAAGAGACCCAGTACTTC.

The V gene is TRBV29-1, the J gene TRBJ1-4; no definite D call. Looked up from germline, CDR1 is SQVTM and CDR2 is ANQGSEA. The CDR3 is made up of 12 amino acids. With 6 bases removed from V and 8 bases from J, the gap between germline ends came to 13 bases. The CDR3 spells CSVRRDGEKLFF. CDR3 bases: TGCAGCGTACGGCGGGATGGAGAAAAACTGTTTTTT.

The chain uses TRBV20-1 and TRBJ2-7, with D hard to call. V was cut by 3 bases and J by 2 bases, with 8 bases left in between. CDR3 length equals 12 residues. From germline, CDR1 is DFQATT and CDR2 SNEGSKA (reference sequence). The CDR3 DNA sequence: TGCAGTGCTAGTACTAACCCCTACGAGCAGTACTTC. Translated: CSASTNPYEQYF.

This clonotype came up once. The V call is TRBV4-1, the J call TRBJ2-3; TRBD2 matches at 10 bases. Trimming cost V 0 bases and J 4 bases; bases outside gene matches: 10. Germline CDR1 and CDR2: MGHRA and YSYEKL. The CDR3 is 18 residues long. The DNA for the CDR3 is TGCGCCAGCAGCCAAGAGGAGGTAGCGGGGGGTGGTGCAGATACGCAGTATTTT. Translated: CASSQEEVAGGGADTQYF.

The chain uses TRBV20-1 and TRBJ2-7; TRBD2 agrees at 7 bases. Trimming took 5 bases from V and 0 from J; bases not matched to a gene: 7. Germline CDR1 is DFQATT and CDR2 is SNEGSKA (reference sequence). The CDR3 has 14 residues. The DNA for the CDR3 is TGCAGTGCTCCACGAGCGGGGAGCTCCTACGAGCAGTACTTC. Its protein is CSAPRAGSSYEQYF.

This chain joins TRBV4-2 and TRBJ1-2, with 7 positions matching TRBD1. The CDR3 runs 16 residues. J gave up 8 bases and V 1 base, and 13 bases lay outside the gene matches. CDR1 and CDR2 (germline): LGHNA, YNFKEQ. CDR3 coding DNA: TGTGCCAGCAGCCAAGTGCTTGGCACAGGGGATAAGGGCTACACCTTC. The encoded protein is CASSQVLGTGDKGYTF.

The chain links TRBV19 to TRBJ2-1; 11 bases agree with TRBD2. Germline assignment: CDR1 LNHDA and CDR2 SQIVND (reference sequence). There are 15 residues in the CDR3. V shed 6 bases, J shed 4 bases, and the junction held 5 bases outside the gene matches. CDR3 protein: CASSLRLAGYNEQFF. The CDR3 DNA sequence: TGTGCCAGTAGCCTTAGACTAGCGGGGTACAATGAGCAGTTCTTC. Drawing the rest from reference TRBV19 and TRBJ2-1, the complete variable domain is DGGITQSPKYLFRKEGQNVTLSCEQNLNHDAMYWYRQDPGQGLRLIYYSQIVNDFQKGDIAEGYSVSREKKESFPLTVTSAQKNPTAFYLCASSLRLAGYNEQFFGPGTRLTVL.

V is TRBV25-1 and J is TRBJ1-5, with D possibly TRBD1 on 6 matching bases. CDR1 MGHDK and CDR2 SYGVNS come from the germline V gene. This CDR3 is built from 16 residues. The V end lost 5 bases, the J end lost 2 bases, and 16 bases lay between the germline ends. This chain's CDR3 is CASSKGGRDGNQPQHF. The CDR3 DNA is TGTGCCAGCAGTAAGGGGGGCCGGGACGGCAATCAGCCCCAGCATTTT. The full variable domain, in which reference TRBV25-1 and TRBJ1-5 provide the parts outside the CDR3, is EADIYQTPRYLVIGTGKKITLECSQTMGHDKMYWYQQDPGMELHLIHYSYGVNSTEKGDLSSESTVSRIRTEHFPLTLESARPSHTSQYLCASSKGGRDGNQPQHFGDGTRLSIL.

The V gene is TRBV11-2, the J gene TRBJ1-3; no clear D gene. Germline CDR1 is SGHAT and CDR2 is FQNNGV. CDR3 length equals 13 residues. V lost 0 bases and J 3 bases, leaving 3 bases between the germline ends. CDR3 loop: CASSLDLGNTIYF. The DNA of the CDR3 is TGTGCCAGCAGCTTAGACCTTGGAAACACCATATATTTT.

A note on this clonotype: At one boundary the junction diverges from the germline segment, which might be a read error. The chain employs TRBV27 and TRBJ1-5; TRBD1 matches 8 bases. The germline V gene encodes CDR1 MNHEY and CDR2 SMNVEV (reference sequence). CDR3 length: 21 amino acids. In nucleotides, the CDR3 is TGTGCCAGCAGTCCGCCCGTCCTGAGGCAGGGGGCACCTTTTAGCAATCAGCCCCAGTTTTTT. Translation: CASSPPVLRQGAPFSNQPQFF.

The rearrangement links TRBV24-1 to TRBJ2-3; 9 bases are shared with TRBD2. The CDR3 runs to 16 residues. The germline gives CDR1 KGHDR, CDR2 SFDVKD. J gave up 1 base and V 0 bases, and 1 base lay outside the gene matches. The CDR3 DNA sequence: TGTGCCACCAGTGATTTGTCTAGCGGGGGCACAGATACGCAGTATTTT. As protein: CATSDLSSGGTDTQYF.

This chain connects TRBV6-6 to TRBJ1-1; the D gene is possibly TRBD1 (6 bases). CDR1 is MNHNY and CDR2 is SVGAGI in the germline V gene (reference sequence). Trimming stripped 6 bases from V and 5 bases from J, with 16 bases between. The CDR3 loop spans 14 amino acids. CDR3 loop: CASSPWGLGTEAFF. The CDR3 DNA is TGTGCCAGCAGCCCGTGGGGGCTCGGAACTGAAGCTTTCTTT.

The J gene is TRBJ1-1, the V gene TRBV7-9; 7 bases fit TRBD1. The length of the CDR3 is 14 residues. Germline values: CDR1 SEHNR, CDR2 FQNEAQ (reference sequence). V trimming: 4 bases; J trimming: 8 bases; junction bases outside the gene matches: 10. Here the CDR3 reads CASSSNPAGGEAFF. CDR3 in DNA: TGTGCCAGCAGCTCTAATCCGGCAGGGGGGGAAGCTTTCTTT.

CDR3 DNA: TGCAGTGCAGTTGGGTGGGGAGGACATTGGGGCTACACCTTC. Residues: CSAVGWGGHWGYTF. V usage is TRBV20-1 and J usage is TRBJ1-2; tentatively, D is TRBD1 (5 bases). V was trimmed by 6 bases and J by 8 bases, leaving 22 bases between them. Per the germline V gene, CDR1 is DFQATT and CDR2 is SNEGSKA (reference sequence). There are 14 residues in the CDR3.

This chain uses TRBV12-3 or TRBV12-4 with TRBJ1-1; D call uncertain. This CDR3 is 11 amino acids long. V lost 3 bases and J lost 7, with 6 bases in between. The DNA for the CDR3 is TGTGCCAGCAGTTTTATAGGTGAAGCTTTCTTT. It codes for CASSFIGEAFF.

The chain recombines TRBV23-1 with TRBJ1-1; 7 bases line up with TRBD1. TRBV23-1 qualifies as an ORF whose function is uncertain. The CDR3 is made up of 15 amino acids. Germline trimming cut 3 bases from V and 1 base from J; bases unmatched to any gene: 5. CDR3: CASSHPTGSNTEAFF. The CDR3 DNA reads TGCGCCAGCAGTCACCCGACAGGGTCGAACACTGAAGCTTTCTTT.

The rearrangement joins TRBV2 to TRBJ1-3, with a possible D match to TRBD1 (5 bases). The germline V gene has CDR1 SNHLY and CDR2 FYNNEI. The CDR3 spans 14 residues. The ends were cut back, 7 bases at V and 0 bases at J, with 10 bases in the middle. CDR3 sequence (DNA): TGTGCCAGCATCGAAGGGGTCTCTGGAAACACCATATATTTT. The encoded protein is CASIEGVSGNTIYF.

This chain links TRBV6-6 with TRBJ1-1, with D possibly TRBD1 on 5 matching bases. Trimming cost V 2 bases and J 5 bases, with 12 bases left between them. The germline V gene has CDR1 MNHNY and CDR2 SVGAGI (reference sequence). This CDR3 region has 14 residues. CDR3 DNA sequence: TGTGCCAGCAGTTACGCGTCCGGGGGAACTGAAGCTTTCTTT. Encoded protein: CASSYASGGTEAFF.